Below, 29 T cell receptor beta chains from the same sample are listed, as sequenced in a study of blood T cell repertoires in COVID-19. Produced via immunoSEQ multiplex PCR; TCRdb's table is partial and in-frame only. The table records tens of thousands of clones, approximately 90% of them present only once. Specimen: peripheral blood. These receptor sequences come from a man aged 50-60 years in a cohort sampled during active COVID-19.

The chain has TRBV18 and TRBJ1-4, with 7 positions matching TRBD1. V dropped 1 base and J dropped 6; count of bases not matched to a gene: 2. Germline CDR1 KGHSH, CDR2 LQKENI. The length of the CDR3 is 14 residues. The CDR3 DNA reads TGTGCCAGCTCACCACTTCAGGGGGATGAAAAACTGTTTTTT. Its translation: CASSPLQGDEKLFF.

The chain links TRBV14 to TRBJ2-1; 7 nucleotides agree with TRBD2. Germline loops: CDR1 SGHDN, CDR2 FVKESK. The CDR3 contains 15 residues. After removal of 0 bases from V and 7 bases from J, the junction contained 6 bases not matched to a gene. The DNA of the CDR3 is TGTGCCAGCAGCCAAGAATCGGCGGGAGCAAATGAGCAGTTCTTC. Protein: CASSQESAGANEQFF.

This clone was seen a few times. The chain links TRBV29-1 to TRBJ2-1, with 9 nucleotides matching TRBD2. With 8 bases clipped from V and 5 bases from J, the junction kept 10 bases outside the gene matches. CDR3 length: 14 amino acids. Germline CDR1 and CDR2: SQVTM and ANQGSEA. The CDR3 bases are TGCAGCTCGTTAGCGGGAGATGGGGACAATGAGCAGTTCTTC. Translation gives CSSLAGDGDNEQFF.

The rearrangement links TRBV6-5 to TRBJ1-1; D is undetermined. V dropped 0 bases and J dropped 0 bases, with 8 bases sitting between them. Germline lookup yields CDR1 MNHEY and CDR2 SVGAGI. The CDR3 totals 15 residues. CDR3 DNA sequence: TGTGCCAGCAGTTACTCGCGGAGGGTGAACACTGAAGCTTTCTTT. This codes for CASSYSRRVNTEAFF.

This chain connects TRBV18 to TRBJ2-3, with 12 bases aligning to TRBD2. The CDR3 is made up of 16 amino acids. Germline V gene sequence: CDR1 KGHSH, CDR2 LQKENI. The junction had 10 bases not matched to a gene; V was cut back by 3 bases and J by 9 bases. CDR3 nucleotides: TGTGCCAGCTCACCGGGGACTAGCGGGTCGGGGCCAACGCAGTATTTT. Its translation: CASSPGTSGSGPTQYF. The full variable domain, rest sourced from reference TRBV18 and TRBJ2-3, is NAGVMQNPRHLVRRRGQEARLRCSPMKGHSHVYWYRQLPEEGLKFMVYLQKENIIDESGMPKERFSAEFPKEGPSILRIQQVVRGDSAAYFCASSPGTSGSGPTQYFGPGTRLTVL.

The rearrangement joins TRBV6-5 to TRBJ2-7, with 8 bases lining up with TRBD2. With 6 bases clipped from V and 3 bases from J, the junction kept 7 bases outside the gene matches. CDR3 length: 14 amino acids. CDR1 MNHEY and CDR2 SVGAGI come from the germline V gene. The CDR3 nucleotides read TGTGCCAGCAGCGCGGGACTAGGTTTCTACGAGCAGTACGTC. Its translation: CASSAGLGFYEQYV.

This clone appeared a few times. V gene TRBV4-3 combines with J gene TRBJ2-7, with a possible D match to TRBD2 (7 bases). Deletions cut 0 bases from V and 5 bases from J, with 17 bases between. The germline V gene has CDR1 LGHNA and CDR2 YSLEER. CDR3 size: 16 residues. The CDR3 nucleotides read TGCGCCAGCAGCCAAGATTGGCGGGGGCAGAGCAACGAGCAGTACTTC. Amino acids: CASSQDWRGQSNEQYF.

The sample holds a few counts of this clone. This sequence joins TRBV10-3 and TRBJ1-2; a possible D gene is TRBD1 (5 bases). Trimming took 5 bases from V and 1 from J, leaving 8 bases between them. CDR3 size: 13 residues. Germline V gene sequence: CDR1 ENHRY, CDR2 SYGVKD. The CDR3 region is CAISLQVNYGYTF. CDR3 DNA sequence: TGTGCCATCAGTCTACAGGTTAACTATGGCTACACCTTC.

This clone was seen a single time. The chain couples TRBV10-3 to TRBJ2-1, with 10 bases aligning to TRBD2. Germline V CDR1 and CDR2: ENHRY, SYGVKD. The CDR3 has 15 residues. J lost 4 bases, V lost 7 bases, and 7 bases had no gene match. CDR3 sequence: CAIMESGGAYNEQFF. Written as DNA, the CDR3 is TGTGCCATCATGGAGAGCGGGGGGGCGTACAATGAGCAGTTCTTC.

This chain uses TRBV5-4 with TRBJ1-2; no definite D call. There are 13 residues in the CDR3. Trimming pared 1 base from V and 4 bases from J, leaving 8 bases between. Germline-derived CDR1 and CDR2 are SGHNT and YYREEE (reference sequence). CDR3 amino acids: CASSLFQSYGYTF. The CDR3 coding sequence is TGTGCCAGCAGCTTGTTTCAGTCCTATGGCTACACCTTC. Looking up the rest from reference TRBV5-4 and TRBJ1-2 gives the full variable domain: ETGVTQSPTHLIKTRGQQVTLRCSSQSGHNTVSWYQQALGQGPQFIFQYYREEENGRGNFPPRFSGLQFPNYSSELNVNALELDDSALYLCASSLFQSYGYTFGSGTRLTVV.

The chain combines TRBV29-1 with TRBJ1-2, with 8 bases fitting TRBD1. V was pared by 0 bases and J by 4 bases, with 10 bases of the junction left unmatched. Germline V CDR1 and CDR2: SQVTM, ANQGSEA. This CDR3 contains 16 residues. The CDR3 loop is CSVEDWGRGPSYGYTF. CDR3 sequence (DNA): TGCAGCGTTGAAGATTGGGGCAGGGGGCCTAGCTATGGCTACACCTTC. The full variable domain, with the rest looked up from reference TRBV29-1 and TRBJ1-2, is SAVISQKPSRDICQRGTSLTIQCQVDSQVTMMFWYRQQPGQSLTLIATANQGSEATYESGFVIDKFPISRPNLTFSTLTVSNMSPEDSSIYLCSVEDWGRGPSYGYTFGSGTRLTVV.

This clone showed up just a few times. This chain joins TRBV6-4 and TRBJ1-5; the D is unclear. The CDR3 totals 14 residues. The V end lost 4 bases, the J end lost 0 bases, and 7 bases lay between the germline ends. Germline values: CDR1 MRHNA, CDR2 SNTAGT. The CDR3 region is CASSAGYSNQPQHF. CDR3 DNA sequence: TGTGCCAGCAGTGCGGGATATAGCAATCAGCCCCAGCATTTT.

This chain connects TRBV7-8 to TRBJ2-2, with D perhaps matching TRBD1 (5 bases). Per the germline V gene, CDR1 is SGHVS and CDR2 is FQNEAQ. CDR3 length: 13 residues. V lost 0 bases and J 6 bases, leaving 5 bases between the germline ends. This CDR3 is CASSLAGAGELFF. The CDR3 region has the DNA TGTGCCAGCAGCTTAGCAGGGGCCGGGGAGCTGTTTTTT.

V is TRBV9 and J is TRBJ2-2, with D possibly matching TRBD2 (7 bases). The CDR3 is made up of 14 amino acids. Per germline, CDR1 SGDLS and CDR2 YYNGEE. Trimming took off 4 bases at V and 4 bases at J, with 11 bases between the two ends. CDR3 sequence: CASSPAGATGELFF. The CDR3 coding sequence is TGTGCCAGCAGCCCCGCGGGGGCCACCGGGGAGCTGTTTTTT.

The chain uses TRBV27 and TRBJ1-5; possibly TRBD1 for D (6 bases). V was shortened by 6 bases and J by 0 bases, with 9 bases between the two germline ends. CDR3 length equals 14 residues. The germline V gene has CDR1 MNHEY and CDR2 SMNVEV (reference sequence). The CDR3 here is CASRSGVSNQPQHF. CDR3 nucleotide sequence: TGTGCCAGCAGATCAGGGGTTAGCAATCAGCCCCAGCATTTT.

The chain combines TRBV20-1 with TRBJ1-4; TRBD1 might be the D (5 bases). The germline gives CDR1 DFQATT, CDR2 SNEGSKA (reference sequence). This CDR3 spans 14 amino acids. The V end lost 3 bases, the J end lost 6 bases, and 14 bases lay between the germline ends. CDR3: CSASYAPGDEKLFF. CDR3 DNA sequence: TGCAGTGCTAGTTATGCCCCGGGGGATGAAAAACTGTTTTTT.

The chain combines TRBV9 with TRBJ2-2; the match to TRBD1 covers 8 bases. Germline CDR1 and CDR2: SGDLS and YYNGEE. The CDR3 is 16 residues long. The ends lost 3 bases at V and 7 bases at J; junction bases unmatched: 11. Here the CDR3 DNA reads TGTGCCAGCAGCGGAAAGAGTCAGGGGGCTTTCGGGGAGCTGTTTTTT. It specifies CASSGKSQGAFGELFF.

The V and J genes are TRBV6-5 and TRBJ2-5; 8 positions match TRBD2. V shed 8 bases and J 5 bases; nucleotides not matched to a gene: 10. This CDR3 has 14 residues. Per germline, CDR1 MNHEY and CDR2 SVGAGI. In DNA, the CDR3 is TGTGCCAGCTCCCTCGGGGGCGGGGGGGAGACCCAGTACTTC. Encoded protein: CASSLGGGGETQYF.

J is TRBJ2-7 and V is TRBV12-2; the table's D call of TRBD2 was not tested on the DNA. TRBV12-2 is recorded as a pseudogene. The CDR3 is made up of 12 amino acids. CDR3 protein: CASRFLSYEQYF. In DNA, the CDR3 is TGTGCAAGTCGCTTCCTTTCCTACGAGCAGTACTTC.

In its sample, this clone was seen many times. The same CDR3 also results from other DNA sequences found in this sample. The V gene is TRBV5-1, the J gene TRBJ2-5; D is undetermined. V was trimmed by 0 bases and J by 5 bases, leaving 14 bases between them. Germline CDR1 SGHRS, CDR2 YFSETQ. The CDR3 is 15 amino acids. The CDR3 reads CASSLAPAPGETQYF. CDR3 DNA: TGCGCCAGCAGCTTGGCCCCTGCCCCCGGGGAGACCCAGTACTTC.

V is TRBV5-1 and J is TRBJ2-2; the match to TRBD2 covers 8 bases. This CDR3 comprises 17 residues. V gave up 4 bases and J gave up 1 base; unmatched junction bases: 9. Germline values: CDR1 SGHRS, CDR2 YFSETQ. CDR3 bases: TGCGCCAGCAGCCCCCCCCCGAGCGGGGGGAACACCGGGGAGCTGTTTTTT. It is translated as CASSPPPSGGNTGELFF.

The chain joins TRBV4-2 to TRBJ1-2, with 7 bases that match TRBD1. CDR3 length equals 16 residues. CDR1 is LGHNA, CDR2 YNFKEQ, per germline. The J segment lost 7 bases and the V segment lost 0 bases, leaving 11 bases of the junction unmatched. CDR3 coding DNA: TGTGCCAGCAGCCAAGATGTCCGGACAGGCCTTTTTGGCTACACCTTC. It codes for CASSQDVRTGLFGYTF.

The chain joins TRBV9 to TRBJ1-3; D call uncertain. Germline V gene data show CDR1 as SGDLS and CDR2 as YYNGEE. V dropped 7 bases and J dropped 4 bases, with 3 bases sitting between them. The CDR3 is 10 residues long. The CDR3 is CASSGNTIYF. In DNA form, the CDR3 reads TGTGCCAGCTCGGGAAACACCATATATTTT.

This clone was counted a few times. The rearrangement joins TRBV3-1 (or the pseudogene TRBV3-2) to TRBJ2-7, with D perhaps matching TRBD2 (6 bases). Germline CDR1 reads LGHDT; CDR2 reads YNNKEL (reference sequence). This CDR3 contains 12 residues. The ends were cut back, 10 bases at V and 5 bases at J, with 15 bases in the middle. CDR3 loop: CAIPRTTHEQYV. In DNA form, the CDR3 reads TGTGCCATACCGCGGACTACCCACGAGCAGTACGTC.

The genes are TRBV6-4 and TRBJ2-3; D perhaps matches TRBD2 (6 bases). Trimming shortened V by 0 bases and J by 3 bases, and 10 bases separated the two germline ends. Germline CDR1 reads MRHNA; CDR2 reads SNTAGT. The length of the CDR3 is 15 residues. The CDR3, as DNA: TGTGCCAGCAGTGACTCGAAGGGAGGTACAGATACGCAGTATTTT. Its translation is CASSDSKGGTDTQYF.

The chain couples TRBV18 to TRBJ2-1, with 7 nucleotides matching TRBD2. V lost 3 bases to trimming and J lost 6 bases; unmatched junction nucleotides: 2. Germline CDR1 reads KGHSH; CDR2 reads LQKENI. The CDR3 consists of 13 residues. As DNA, the CDR3 is TGTGCCAGCTCACCCCGGACTAGCAATGAGCAGTTCTTC. It is translated as CASSPRTSNEQFF.

The chain joins TRBV6-6 to TRBJ2-7, with D maybe TRBD2 (6 bases). This CDR3 has 14 amino acids. With 10 bases removed from V and 6 bases from J, the gap between germline ends came to 22 bases. Germline CDR1 MNHNY, CDR2 SVGAGI (reference sequence). The CDR3 nucleotides read TGTGCCATCCAAGGGAAGAGTATGGGGGGCGAGCAGTACTTC. Protein sequence: CAIQGKSMGGEQYF.

V usage is TRBV5-4 and J usage is TRBJ2-3; D is unresolved. Germline V gives CDR1 SGHNT, CDR2 YYREEE (reference sequence). V was trimmed by 4 bases and J by 5 bases, leaving 8 bases between them. CDR3 length equals 12 residues. CDR3 sequence: CASSQTEDTQYF. The CDR3 region has the DNA TGTGCCAGCAGCCAGACTGAAGATACGCAGTATTTT.

The genes are TRBV19 and TRBJ2-4; 8 bases match TRBD2. V trimming: 5 bases; J trimming: 5 bases; junction bases outside the gene matches: 17. Germline CDR1 LNHDA, CDR2 SQIVND (reference sequence). There are 18 residues in the CDR3. CDR3 in DNA: TGTGCCAGTAGTCGCGCCCCCCGGACTAGCTTGGTTCAAAACATTCAGTACTTC. This encodes CASSRAPRTSLVQNIQYF.